The 13 T cell receptor beta chains given below trace back to one sample, sequenced in a study of blood T cell repertoires in COVID-19 (dated by TCRdb to 2020 to 2021). Libraries came from the immunoSEQ multiplex PCR assay. Sourced from immuneACCESS, this table was stored by TCRdb with only in-frame sequences that have V and J called. A share of the clones is absent; for the studies checked, an unresolved V gene accounts for under half, and the remainder has no known explanation. The sample table records around 310,000 clones; over 80% of these occur just once. Jointly, the top ten make up 5% to 6% of the sample. Sequencing input: PBMCs or T cells enriched from blood (not recorded which). All receptors derive from a man between 25 and 39 years old who had recovered from COVID-19.

CDR3 in DNA: TGTGCCAGCAGCGCCCTCAGCAGGGGCTACGAGCAGTACTTC. This gives the protein CASSALSRGYEQYF. This chain joins TRBV11-2 and TRBJ2-7; a weak D match, TRBD1 (6 bases). Germline CDR1 reads SGHAT; CDR2 reads FQNNGV. V was trimmed by 5 bases and J by 3 bases, leaving 14 bases between them. The CDR3 has 14 residues.

This sequence joins TRBV7-6 and TRBJ1-4, with D maybe TRBD1 (5 bases). The V end lost 0 bases, the J end lost 0 bases, and 11 bases lay between the germline ends. CDR1 and CDR2 from the germline V gene are SGHVS and FNYEAQ. This CDR3 contains 17 residues. CDR3 bases: TGTGCCAGCAGCTTAGCCCAGGGTCCTACAACTAATGAAAAACTGTTTTTT. Residues: CASSLAQGPTTNEKLFF.

CDR3: CASSIGGANEQFF. The CDR3 DNA follows: TGTGCCAGTAGTATAGGAGGTGCAAATGAGCAGTTCTTC. This chain uses TRBV19 with TRBJ2-1, with D uncertain. Per the germline V gene, CDR1 is LNHDA and CDR2 is SQIVND (reference sequence). This CDR3 contains 13 residues. Trimming shortened V by 1 base and J by 7 bases, and 8 bases separated the two germline ends.

The CDR3 region has the DNA TGTGCCAGCAGCCATCCCCAAACTCGGGACACCTACGAGCAGTACTTC. Translation gives CASSHPQTRDTYEQYF. J is TRBJ2-7 and V is TRBV6-6; perhaps TRBD1 as D (6 bases). The V gene's germline CDR1 is MNHNY and CDR2 SVGAGI (reference sequence). CDR3 length: 16 amino acids. Trimming took off 6 bases at V and 2 bases at J, with 20 bases between the two ends.

V gene TRBV9 combines with J gene TRBJ2-1, with TRBD2 matching over 9 bases. Germline loops: CDR1 SGDLS, CDR2 YYNGEE. The CDR3 extends over 17 amino acids. The V gene end was trimmed by 0 bases and the J gene end by 3 bases; junction bases not matched to a gene: 7. The chain's CDR3 is CASSVVGSSGIYNEQFF. The CDR3 DNA is TGTGCCAGCAGCGTAGTCGGGTCTAGCGGGATCTACAATGAGCAGTTCTTC.

The chain is built from TRBV5-1 and TRBJ2-1; D unresolved. Trimming shortened V by 0 bases and J by 0 bases, and 7 bases separated the two germline ends. The CDR3 extends over 15 amino acids. Germline assignment: CDR1 SGHRS and CDR2 YFSETQ. CDR3 in amino acids: CASSLGPSSYNEQFF. In DNA form, the CDR3 reads TGCGCCAGCAGCTTGGGTCCTAGCTCCTACAATGAGCAGTTCTTC.

This clone was observed a single time. This chain links TRBV24-1 with TRBJ2-7; D remains unclear. V lost 9 bases and J 3 bases, leaving 8 bases between the germline ends. Germline V gene lookup returns CDR1 KGHDR and CDR2 SFDVKD. This CDR3 has 11 amino acids. The CDR3 DNA is TGTGCCACCGAACGCGGCTACGAGCAGTACTTC. As protein: CATERGYEQYF.

This clone was counted a single time. The V call is TRBV7-9, the J call TRBJ2-2; D is perhaps TRBD1 (6 bases). Germline V CDR1 and CDR2: SEHNR, FQNEAQ (reference sequence). Trimming removed 3 bases at V and 1 base at J, with 6 bases between. The CDR3 runs to 14 residues. The CDR3 loop reads CASSLGQNTGELFF. CDR3 bases: TGTGCCAGCAGCTTGGGACAGAACACCGGGGAGCTGTTTTTT. Drawing the rest from reference TRBV7-9 and TRBJ2-2, the complete variable domain is DTGVSQNPRHKITKRGQNVTFRCDPISEHNRLYWYRQTLGQGPEFLTYFQNEAQLEKSRLLSDRFSAERPKGSFSTLEIQRTEQGDSAMYLCASSLGQNTGELFFGEGSRLTVL.

The chain uses TRBV28 and TRBJ2-7, with 12 nucleotides matching TRBD1. The CDR3 covers 16 residues. The germline V gene encodes CDR1 MDHEN and CDR2 SYDVKM. V shed 4 bases and J 7 bases; nucleotides not matched to a gene: 11. CDR3 in amino acids: CASSSPPGQGAGEQYF. CDR3 DNA sequence: TGTGCCAGCAGTTCCCCTCCGGGACAGGGGGCGGGTGAGCAGTACTTC.

This chain links TRBV12-3 or TRBV12-4 with TRBJ2-7, with D tentatively TRBD1 (6 bases). Trimming took 5 bases from V and 2 from J, leaving 10 bases between them. The CDR3 has 13 amino acids. CDR3 amino acids: CASSGGPPYEQYF. The CDR3 nucleotides are TGTGCCAGCAGTGGGGGCCCCCCCTACGAGCAGTACTTC.

The chain joins TRBV7-3 to TRBJ2-2, with TRBD2 as a possible D gene (5 bases). CDR3 length: 15 amino acids. CDR1 and CDR2 from the germline V gene are SGHTA and FQGTGA. Trimming removed 2 bases from V and 6 bases from J, with 13 bases in between. CDR3 in amino acids: CASSLLAGFAGELFF. CDR3 coding DNA: TGTGCCAGCAGCTTACTAGCTGGCTTCGCCGGGGAGCTGTTTTTT.

J is TRBJ2-7 and V is TRBV28, with 11 bases aligning to TRBD1. J gave up 6 bases and V 3 bases, and 7 bases lay outside the gene matches. The CDR3 sequence is 15 residues long. The germline V gene encodes CDR1 MDHEN and CDR2 SYDVKM. The CDR3 DNA reads as TGTGCCAGCAGTTTCGGGGACAGGGGGTTAAGCGAGCAGTACTTC. Translation: CASSFGDRGLSEQYF.

The gene calls are TRBV28 and TRBJ1-4, with D uncertain. Germline V CDR1 and CDR2: MDHEN, SYDVKM. V lost 3 bases and J 3 bases, leaving 11 bases between the germline ends. CDR3 size: 15 residues. This CDR3 is CASSFIGSPNEKLFF. Written as DNA, the CDR3 is TGTGCCAGCAGTTTCATCGGTTCACCTAATGAAAAACTGTTTTTT.